The source of this T cell receptor (beta chain) is a study of Ad26.COV2.S vaccination and SARS-CoV-2 variants. Sequencing used immunoSEQ multiplex PCR; TCRdb keeps in-frame clones, though not all of them. The data show some 180,000 clones, approximately 90% seen once. Whole-study results and caveats: Following vaccination, spike-specific CD8+ and CD4+ T cell responses reportedly exhibited substantial breadth.

The CDR3 is 18 amino acids. Notes on this clone: The antigen remains unidentified.

The TCR was taken from a human donor who had recovered from COVID-19. Material: peripheral blood, obtained after recovery from COVID-19. This chain uses TRBV12-2 with TRBJ2-4; the DNA was not used to check the table's D call, TRBD1. TRBV12-2 is flagged as a pseudogene. The chain's CDR3 is CASRSYPGVSLAKNIQYF. CDR3 nucleotide sequence: TGTGCAAGTCGCTCTTACCCAGGGGTCAGTTTAGCCAAAAACATTCAGTACTTC.